This record looks at one T cell receptor (beta chain) sequence and its context. The data were taken from a study of blood T cell repertoires in COVID-19. Study-wide context: Material from acute and convalescent COVID-19 was sourced from the United States, Italy and Spain. Nucleic acid was either cDNA or gDNA, and it came from T cells, B-cell-depleted T cells, or PBMCs.

Followed longitudinally, the Seattle patients had been enrolled during active infection. Germline V gives CDR1 SGHAT, CDR2 FQNNGV. This CDR3 is built from 16 residues. V shed 5 bases, J shed 3 bases, and the junction held 8 bases outside the gene matches. In the authors' methods: Amplification with reference gene primers provided the estimates of nucleated cell counts. Repertoires were generated with immunoSEQ multiplex PCR, while TCRdb's copy carries only in-frame clones and drops some. V and J calls and clone size are those listed in that table; D and trimming were worked out from the DNA. The sample carries 250,000 to 350,000 clones, approximately 88% recorded once.

The sequence derives from a human donor with COVID-19, enrolled during active disease. The donor label of this sample is uncertain. The chain is built from TRBV11-2 and TRBJ2-2, with TRBD2 identical over 8 bases. Sequenced input: peripheral blood. CDR3 amino acids: CASSPSGGADTGELFF. The CDR3 DNA follows: TGTGCCAGCAGCCCATCCGGGGGGGCCGACACCGGGGAGCTGTTTTTT.